These 26 T cell receptor beta chains originate from one sample sequenced in a study of early stage breast cancer tumors. Generated by immunoSEQ multiplex PCR, the TCRdb table keeps only in-frame clones and is missing some. The sample carries about 19,000 clones, about four fifths recorded once. Material for sequencing was blood. These receptors were taken from a person aged 70 to 85 with breast cancer.

CDR3 sequence reads: CASSLSPEGGRASYEQYF. The CDR3 DNA reads TGCGCCAGCAGCTTGAGCCCTGAGGGGGGGAGGGCATCCTACGAGCAGTACTTC. The chain uses TRBV5-1 and TRBJ2-7; D is possibly TRBD2 (7 bases). CDR3 size: 18 residues. Germline V gene sequence: CDR1 SGHRS, CDR2 YFSETQ. V was clipped by 1 base and J by 1 base, with 21 bases between them.

The chain employs TRBV15 and TRBJ1-2; 7 nucleotides match TRBD1. This CDR3 has 15 residues. CDR1 and CDR2 from the germline V gene are LNHNV and YYDKDF (reference sequence). The trim removed 0 bases at V and 4 bases at J, leaving 5 bases unmatched. CDR3: CATSREDRLPYGYTF. In DNA form, the CDR3 reads TGTGCCACCAGCAGAGAGGACAGGCTCCCCTATGGCTACACCTTC.

This sequence joins TRBV7-2 and TRBJ2-5, with TRBD2 matching over 10 bases. The germline CDR1 and CDR2 sequences are SGHTA and FQGNSA. The CDR3 is 15 residues long. V lost 1 base to trimming and J lost 5 bases; unmatched junction nucleotides: 4. The CDR3 bases are TGTGCCAGCAGCTTAGACGGGACTAGCGTCGAGACCCAGTACTTC. It codes for CASSLDGTSVETQYF.

The chain combines TRBV7-2 with TRBJ2-4; 10 bases match TRBD1. The CDR3 totals 14 residues. Germline V gene sequence: CDR1 SGHTA, CDR2 FQGNSA. V shed 1 base, J shed 8 bases, and the junction held 2 bases outside the gene matches. The CDR3 protein is CASSLGTGGYIQYF. CDR3 sequence (DNA): TGTGCCAGCAGCTTAGGGACAGGGGGGTACATTCAGTACTTC.

The chain carries TRBV4-2 and TRBJ1-1; 12 bases fit TRBD1. CDR1 is LGHNA and CDR2 is YNFKEQ in the germline V gene. Trimming cost V 3 bases and J 8 bases; bases outside gene matches: 16. This CDR3 contains 18 residues. The CDR3 bases are TGTGCCAGCAGCCACCTCGGGCGGGGACAGGGGGCAAAGACGGAAGCTTTCTTT. Protein: CASSHLGRGQGAKTEAFF.

This clone was observed a handful of times. The chain joins TRBV2 to TRBJ1-2, with unresolved D. Between the trimmed V and J ends, which lost 7 bases and 1 base, there was a span of 4 bases. The CDR3 consists of 11 residues. In germline, CDR1 is SNHLY, CDR2 FYNNEI. CDR3 bases: TGTGCCAGCAACGGTAACTATGGCTACACCTTC. Its protein product is CASNGNYGYTF. Filled out from reference TRBV2 and TRBJ1-2, the complete variable domain reads EPEVTQTPSHQVTQMGQEVILRCVPISNHLYFYWYRQILGQKVEFLVSFYNNEISEKSEIFDDQFSVERPDGSNFTLKIRSTKLEDSAMYFCASNGNYGYTFGSGTRLTVV.

The rearrangement links TRBV5-4 to TRBJ2-1; 10 bases are shared with TRBD2. CDR3 length equals 16 residues. CDR1 and CDR2 from the germline V gene are SGHNT and YYREEE (reference sequence). V lost 2 bases, J lost 3 bases, and 5 bases stayed unmatched. CDR3 nucleotides: TGTGCCAGCAGCTTAGCTAGCGGGGGCCTCTACAATGAGCAGTTCTTC. Amino acids: CASSLASGGLYNEQFF.

DNA of the CDR3: TGTGCCAGCAGCTTAACCGGACTTAGCACAGATACGCAGTATTTT. Its protein is CASSLTGLSTDTQYF. This chain links TRBV7-2 with TRBJ2-3, with a tentative D call TRBD2 (5 bases). Germline V gene lookup returns CDR1 SGHTA and CDR2 FQGNSA. CDR3 length: 15 amino acids. Deletions cut 2 bases from V and 0 bases from J, with 9 bases between. Complete variable domain (other parts from reference TRBV7-2 and TRBJ2-3): GAGVSQSPSNKVTEKGKDVELRCDPISGHTALYWYRQSLGQGLEFLIYFQGNSAPDKSGLPSDRFSAERTGGSVSTLTIQRTQQEDSAVYLCASSLTGLSTDTQYFGPGTRLTVL.

The chain links TRBV5-4 to TRBJ1-2; TRBD1 might be the D (6 bases). The germline V gene has CDR1 SGHNT and CDR2 YYREEE (reference sequence). The CDR3 spans 12 residues. V lost 2 bases and J 6 bases, leaving 8 bases between the germline ends. The CDR3 reads CASSFQGNGYTF. CDR3 sequence (DNA): TGTGCCAGCAGCTTCCAGGGGAATGGCTACACCTTC.

The rearrangement uses TRBV5-6 and TRBJ1-4, with D possibly matching TRBD1 (5 bases). This CDR3 spans 15 amino acids. Germline loops: CDR1 SGHDT, CDR2 YYEEEE. V was cut by 2 bases and J by 4 bases, with 12 bases left in between. The CDR3 spells CASSFTGDFNEKLFF. CDR3 DNA sequence: TGTGCCAGCAGCTTCACAGGAGACTTTAATGAAAAACTGTTTTTT.

This clone has just one count. This rearrangement joins TRBV7-4 to TRBJ2-7, with 14 bases fitting TRBD2. Trimming cost V 3 bases and J 3 bases; bases outside gene matches: 1. Germline values: CDR1 SGHVT, CDR2 SQSDAQ. CDR3 size: 15 residues. CDR3: CASSLGLAGDYEQYF. The CDR3 coding sequence is TGTGCCAGCAGCTTGGGACTAGCGGGGGACTACGAGCAGTACTTC. The variable domain in full, completed from reference TRBV7-4 and TRBJ2-7, reads GAGVSQSPRYKVAKRGRDVALRCDSISGHVTLYWYRQTLGQGSEVLTYSQSDAQRDKSGRPSGRFSAERPERSVSTLKIQRTEQGDSAVYLCASSLGLAGDYEQYFGPGTRLTVT.

The chain has TRBV10-3 and TRBJ2-1; 8 bases agree with TRBD1. V was clipped by 6 bases and J by 4 bases; unmatched bases: 8. The CDR3 spans 15 residues. Per the germline V gene, CDR1 is ENHRY and CDR2 is SYGVKD. The CDR3 DNA sequence: TGTGCCATCAGCGGGCCGGGACAGGTGTACAATGAGCAGTTCTTC. Protein: CAISGPGQVYNEQFF.

The chain combines TRBV9 with TRBJ1-2; D possibly corresponds to TRBD1 (5 bases). Trimming stripped 2 bases from V and 4 bases from J, with 15 bases between. Per germline, CDR1 SGDLS and CDR2 YYNGEE. There are 15 residues in the CDR3. CDR3 nucleotide sequence: TGTGCCAGCAGCGTTGACCCTGTGGGGGGCTATGGCTACACCTTC. This encodes CASSVDPVGGYGYTF.

The chain is built from TRBV5-4 and TRBJ1-2, with 9 bases fitting TRBD1. The CDR3 runs 15 residues. Germline assignment: CDR1 SGHNT and CDR2 YYREEE (reference sequence). The J segment lost 4 bases and the V segment lost 3 bases, leaving 7 bases of the junction unmatched. The CDR3 is CASSWEGQGTYGYTF. For the CDR3, the DNA is TGTGCCAGCAGCTGGGAGGGACAGGGTACCTATGGCTACACCTTC. Together with reference TRBV5-4 and TRBJ1-2, the CDR3 gives the full variable domain: ETGVTQSPTHLIKTRGQQVTLRCSSQSGHNTVSWYQQALGQGPQFIFQYYREEENGRGNFPPRFSGLQFPNYSSELNVNALELDDSALYLCASSWEGQGTYGYTFGSGTRLTVV.

The V call is TRBV4-3, the J call TRBJ2-1; TRBD1 aligns across 7 bases. CDR1 LGHNA and CDR2 YSLEER come from the germline V gene. The CDR3 is 15 residues long. V dropped 1 base and J dropped 4; count of bases not matched to a gene: 4. CDR3 sequence (DNA): TGCGCCAGCAGCCAAGGGACAGGCCTGTACAATGAGCAGTTCTTC. It codes for CASSQGTGLYNEQFF.

The chain employs TRBV5-1 and TRBJ2-1; the match to TRBD1 covers 8 bases. This CDR3 region has 15 residues. Trimming took 4 bases from V and 0 from J; bases not matched to a gene: 3. Germline V gene sequence: CDR1 SGHRS, CDR2 YFSETQ. CDR3 amino acids: CASSRDRSSYNEQFF. CDR3 bases: TGCGCCAGCAGCCGGGACAGGAGCTCCTACAATGAGCAGTTCTTC.

This clone has only a few counts. The J gene is TRBJ1-1, the V gene TRBV5-6, with no clear D. V was pared by 4 bases and J by 3 bases, with 4 bases between. Germline V gives CDR1 SGHDT, CDR2 YYEEEE. The CDR3 has 11 residues. The CDR3 reads CASSRDTEAFF. The CDR3 DNA reads as TGTGCCAGCAGCCGAGACACTGAAGCTTTCTTT.

The rearrangement joins TRBV7-2 to TRBJ1-1; maybe TRBD1 (6 bases). Germline CDR1 reads SGHTA; CDR2 reads FQGNSA. This CDR3 region has 15 residues. V was shortened by 6 bases and J by 0 bases, with 14 bases between the two germline ends. For the CDR3, the DNA is TGTGCCAGCAGGGGACACGATAACCTGAACACTGAAGCTTTCTTT. Its protein is CASRGHDNLNTEAFF.

V is TRBV5-6 and J is TRBJ1-1; 7 bases map to TRBD1. Germline V gene data show CDR1 as SGHDT and CDR2 as YYEEEE. The trim removed 0 bases at V and 1 base at J, leaving 3 bases unmatched. This CDR3 has 15 amino acids. The CDR3 is CASSLVGGSNTEAFF. The CDR3 region has the DNA TGTGCCAGCAGCTTGGTAGGGGGCTCGAACACTGAAGCTTTCTTT.

The V gene is TRBV7-2, the J gene TRBJ1-5, with D tentatively TRBD1 (5 bases). The CDR3 sequence is 15 residues long. V gave up 4 bases and J gave up 1 base, with 11 bases separating them. CDR1 and CDR2 from the germline V gene are SGHTA and FQGNSA. CDR3 nucleotides: TGTGCCAGCAGCTCGCTCGGGGGAAGCAATCAGCCCCAGCATTTT. Protein product: CASSSLGGSNQPQHF.

The V gene is TRBV4-2, the J gene TRBJ2-1; maybe TRBD1 (5 bases). CDR1 is LGHNA, CDR2 YNFKEQ, per germline. This CDR3 region has 14 residues. V lost 1 base, J lost 5 bases, and 9 bases lay in between. CDR3 nucleotide sequence: TGTGCCAGCAGCCAAGGGGGCGGCAACAATGAGCAGTTCTTC. Encoded protein: CASSQGGGNNEQFF.

The gene calls are TRBV5-6 and TRBJ2-5, with D uncertain. V lost 1 base, J lost 5 bases, and 12 bases lay in between. Germline CDR1 is SGHDT and CDR2 is YYEEEE. This CDR3 is 14 amino acids long. CDR3 sequence: CASSLSAMVETQYF. The CDR3 DNA sequence: TGTGCCAGCAGCTTGAGCGCAATGGTGGAGACCCAGTACTTC.

The chain combines TRBV5-5 with TRBJ1-5, with D tentatively TRBD1 (6 bases). V gave up 0 bases and J gave up 5 bases, with 15 bases separating them. The CDR3 is 16 residues long. The germline V gene has CDR1 SGHKS and CDR2 YYEKEE (reference sequence). The CDR3 DNA reads as TGTGCCAGCAGCTTGGACAGAGGGGGATCGTATCAGCCCCAGCATTTT. Translating gives CASSLDRGGSYQPQHF.

The chain uses TRBV28 and TRBJ1-5; tentatively, D is TRBD1 (6 bases). The germline CDR1 and CDR2 sequences are MDHEN and SYDVKM. V was clipped by 1 base and J by 6 bases, with 10 bases between them. The CDR3 contains 14 residues. The CDR3 is CASSLYRAGQPQHF. As DNA, the CDR3 is TGTGCCAGCAGTTTATACAGGGCTGGTCAGCCCCAGCATTTT.

The chain has TRBV7-2 and TRBJ2-7; TRBD2 aligns across 11 bases. V lost 0 bases to trimming and J lost 2 bases; unmatched junction nucleotides: 9. Germline V gene data show CDR1 as SGHTA and CDR2 as FQGNSA. There are 18 residues in the CDR3. The CDR3 protein is CASSLAPTSGVTAYEQYF. The CDR3, as DNA: TGTGCCAGCAGCTTAGCCCCGACTAGCGGGGTTACCGCCTACGAGCAGTACTTC.

The chain links TRBV9 to TRBJ2-7; D is unclear. V dropped 0 bases and J dropped 5 bases, with 9 bases sitting between them. Per the germline V gene, CDR1 is SGDLS and CDR2 is YYNGEE. This CDR3 is 13 amino acids long. For the CDR3, the DNA is TGTGCCAGCAGCGTAGGGCAACAGAACGAGCAGTACTTC. It yields the protein CASSVGQQNEQYF.